This T cell receptor (beta chain) was sequenced during a study of T cell responses to AZD1222 COVID-19 vaccine. Method: immunoSEQ multiplex PCR; TCRdb's copy keeps in-frame clones and lacks some. Of more than 110,000 clones listed, around nine tenths are singletons. Worth noting for this clone: Its antigen remains unidentified.

General study points: Clonal diversity may have been underestimated in mostly white British donors. Of the AZD1222 recipients, only 5 or 6 were seropositive at baseline.

The CDR3 loop spans 13 amino acids. V lost 4 bases to trimming and J lost 6 bases, with 7 bases between them. Germline V CDR1 and CDR2: KGHSY, FQNENV. The sequencing here drew on peripheral blood, taken on day 0 of AZD1222 vaccination. The receptor's source is an adult in good health. The genes are TRBV16 and TRBJ1-6, with a possible D match to TRBD1 (5 bases). Here the CDR3 reads CASSPDSNSPLHF. The CDR3 DNA follows: TGTGCCAGCAGCCCAGACAGTAATTCACCCCTCCACTTT.